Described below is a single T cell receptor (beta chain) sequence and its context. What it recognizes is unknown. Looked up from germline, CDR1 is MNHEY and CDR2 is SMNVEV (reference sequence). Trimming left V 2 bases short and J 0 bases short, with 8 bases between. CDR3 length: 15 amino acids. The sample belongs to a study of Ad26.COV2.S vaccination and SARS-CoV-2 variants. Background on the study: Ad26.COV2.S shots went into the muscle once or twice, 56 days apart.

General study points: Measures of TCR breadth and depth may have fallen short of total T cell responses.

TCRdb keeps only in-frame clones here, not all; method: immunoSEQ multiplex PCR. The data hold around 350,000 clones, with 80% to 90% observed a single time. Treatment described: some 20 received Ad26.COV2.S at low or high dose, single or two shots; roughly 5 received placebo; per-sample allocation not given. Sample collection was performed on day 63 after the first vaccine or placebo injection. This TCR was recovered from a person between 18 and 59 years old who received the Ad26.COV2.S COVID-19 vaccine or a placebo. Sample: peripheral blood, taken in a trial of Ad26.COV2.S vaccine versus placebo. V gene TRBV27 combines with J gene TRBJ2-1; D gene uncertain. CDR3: CASSLGQASYNEQFF. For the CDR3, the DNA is TGTGCCAGCAGTTTAGGGCAGGCCTCCTACAATGAGCAGTTCTTC.